This is a list of T cell receptor beta chains from one sample in a study of cytomegalovirus exposure and HLA in healthy donors. The protocol was immunoSEQ multiplex PCR, while the TCRdb copy is restricted to in-frame clones and leaves out a portion. The sample includes 150,000 to 200,000 clones, roughly 80% of them seen just once. Sequenced input: PBMCs. The receptors were gathered from a man aged 25 to 40 in good health and CMV-seropositive. The CDR3 runs from the conserved cysteine through the conserved F or W. A D gene is named only where the DNA matches it firmly. A row's size may be missing; if present it is once, few, many or a size class.

V gene	J gene	D gene	clone size	CDR3 protein	CDR3 DNA
TRBV4-3	TRBJ2-7	TRBD2	-	CASSRGLADLNEQYF	TGCGCCAGCAGCCGAGGACTAGCGGATTTGAACGAGCAGTACTTC
TRBV27	TRBJ1-4	-	-	CASSLSIEGEKLFF	TGTGCCAGCAGTTTATCTATCGAGGGCGAAAAACTGTTTTTT
TRBV29-1	TRBJ1-1	TRBD1	few	CTSQGADTEAFF	TGCACCTCTCAGGGGGCGGACACTGAAGCTTTCTTT
TRBV27	TRBJ1-4	TRBD1	-	CASSPAGQGGEKLFF	TGTGCCAGCAGTCCAGCAGGACAGGGCGGTGAAAAACTGTTTTTT
TRBV28	TRBJ1-4	-	-	CASSFFPQGVNEKLFF	TGTGCCAGCAGTTTCTTTCCTCAGGGTGTTAATGAAAAACTGTTTTTT
TRBV7-3	TRBJ2-7	TRBD1	-	CASSLARGPSYEQYF	TGTGCCAGCAGCTTAGCCAGGGGGCCCTCCTACGAGCAGTACTTC
TRBV5-6	TRBJ2-5	TRBD1	-	CASSLVDRGVEETQYF	TGTGCCAGCAGCTTGGTGGACAGGGGAGTAGAAGAGACCCAGTACTTC
TRBV10-3	TRBJ1-2	TRBD1	-	CAISWDRAKAGDGYTF	TGTGCCATCAGCTGGGACAGGGCCAAAGCTGGGGATGGCTACACCTTC
TRBV5-1	TRBJ1-3	-	-	CASSPDGQPSGNTIYF	TGCGCCAGCAGCCCCGACGGACAGCCCTCTGGAAACACCATATATTTT
TRBV13	TRBJ2-2	-	-	CASSFPGRGGTGELFF	TGTGCCAGCAGCTTCCCGGGTAGGGGGGGCACCGGGGAGCTGTTTTTT
TRBV5-8	TRBJ2-2	-	-	CASSLGVGGTGELFF	TGTGCCAGCAGCTTGGGGGTTGGCGGCACCGGGGAGCTGTTTTTT
TRBV27	TRBJ2-1	TRBD2	-	CASSLSLAGWFNEQFF	TGTGCCAGCAGTTTATCCCTAGCGGGGTGGTTCAATGAGCAGTTCTTC
TRBV13	TRBJ2-1	-	-	CASSLQGFSRNEQFF	TGTGCCAGCAGCTTACAGGGCTTCTCTAGGAATGAGCAGTTCTTC
TRBV6-1	TRBJ1-1	-	few	CASSVREANTEAFF	TGTGCCAGCAGTGTCAGGGAGGCGAACACTGAAGCTTTCTTT
TRBV28	TRBJ1-6	-	-	CASSLTRVFSPLHF	TGTGCCAGCAGTTTAACCAGGGTATTTTCACCCCTCCACTTT
TRBV18	TRBJ1-3	-	-	CASSPTVSGNTIYF	TGTGCCAGCTCACCGACAGTCTCTGGAAACACCATATATTTT
TRBV6-5	TRBJ1-2	-	-	CASRPYREGGYTF	TGTGCCAGCAGACCTTACCGGGAGGGTGGCTACACCTTC
TRBV6-5	TRBJ1-5	-	-	CASSYDWGVDQPQHF	TGTGCCAGCAGTTACGATTGGGGGGTGGATCAGCCCCAGCATTTT
TRBV5-1	TRBJ2-3	TRBD1	-	CASSLRRGQGATDTQYF	TGCGCCAGCAGTCTGAGAAGGGGACAGGGAGCCACAGATACGCAGTATTTT
TRBV5-1	TRBJ2-1	TRBD2	-	CASTSEAYNEQFF	TGCGCCAGTACTAGCGAAGCCTACAATGAGCAGTTCTTC
TRBV15	TRBJ2-5	TRBD2	-	CATSRRLAPRGETQYF	TGTGCCACCAGCAGGAGACTAGCGCCGAGAGGCGAGACCCAGTACTTC
TRBV28	TRBJ1-1	TRBD1	-	CASSPPTGGTEAFF	TGTGCCAGCAGCCCTCCCACAGGGGGCACTGAAGCTTTCTTT
TRBV9	TRBJ1-2	-	-	CASSRGGPPFYGYTF	TGTGCCAGCAGCCGTGGAGGTCCTCCATTCTATGGCTACACCTTC
TRBV19	TRBJ2-1	-	-	CASFSPRGDYNEQFF	TGTGCCAGTTTCTCCCCCAGGGGCGACTACAATGAGCAGTTCTTC
TRBV6-1	TRBJ1-3	-	-	CASRSSSGNTIYF	TGTGCTTCGAGGAGTAGCTCTGGAAACACCATATATTTT
TRBV11-2	TRBJ2-7	TRBD2	once	CATSGGNYPYEQYF	TGTGCGACCAGCGGGGGGAATTATCCCTACGAGCAGTACTTC
TRBV4-3	TRBJ1-1	-	-	CASSQEAGKGTEAFF	TGCGCCAGCAGCCAAGAAGCGGGGAAGGGGACTGAAGCTTTCTTT
TRBV5-4	TRBJ2-1	-	-	CASSLLNEQFF	TGTGCCAGCAGCTTGCTCAATGAGCAGTTCTTC
TRBV19	TRBJ1-2	TRBD1	-	CASSRGGQGRHYGYTF	TGTGCCAGTAGTCGAGGGGGACAGGGGCGTCACTATGGCTACACCTTC
TRBV5-4	TRBJ1-1	TRBD1	-	CASSIQGATEAFF	TGTGCCAGCAGCATACAGGGGGCCACTGAAGCTTTCTTT
TRBV4-3	TRBJ2-1	TRBD2	-	CASSQEEAGGLYNEQFF	TGCGCCAGCAGCCAAGAAGAGGCGGGGGGGCTTTACAATGAGCAGTTCTTC
TRBV7-8	TRBJ2-2	-	-	CASSSISGNTGELFF	TGTGCCAGCAGCTCGATCAGCGGGAACACCGGGGAGCTGTTTTTT
TRBV6-5	TRBJ2-7	-	-	CASSQGHEQYF	TGTGCCAGCAGTCAGGGTCACGAGCAGTACTTC
TRBV27	TRBJ1-2	-	few	CASSLKPGFYGYTF	TGTGCCAGCAGTTTAAAGCCCGGGTTCTATGGCTACACCTTC
TRBV19	TRBJ2-7	TRBD1	-	CASSDRDRAYEQYF	TGTGCCAGTAGTGACCGGGACAGGGCCTACGAGCAGTACTTC
TRBV27	TRBJ1-2	-	-	CASSPPGGWNGYTF	TGTGCCAGCAGTCCACCGGGGGGTTGGAATGGCTACACCTTC
TRBV21-1	TRBJ1-2	-	-	CASSKALQGASYGYTF	TGTGCCAGCAGCAAGGCCTTACAGGGGGCGAGCTATGGCTACACCTTC
TRBV7-2	TRBJ2-3	TRBD2	-	CASSSRLAGGADTQYF	TGTGCCAGCAGCTCAAGGCTAGCGGGGGGGGCGGATACGCAGTATTTT
TRBV5-8	TRBJ2-7	-	-	CASSLTGHFYEQYF	TGTGCCAGCAGCTTGACCGGACACTTCTACGAGCAGTACTTC
TRBV28	TRBJ1-5	TRBD1	-	CASRGTGTRNQPQHF	TGTGCCAGCAGGGGGACAGGGACCCGCAATCAGCCCCAGCATTTT
TRBV5-1	TRBJ1-1	TRBD1	-	CASSLAGQGGTEAFF	TGCGCCAGCAGCTTGGCCGGACAGGGAGGCACTGAAGCTTTCTTT
TRBV4-1	TRBJ1-6	-	-	CASSHETGGSDNSPLHF	TGCGCCAGCAGCCACGAAACGGGGGGCTCCGATAATTCACCCCTCCACTTT
TRBV5-8	TRBJ2-3	-	-	CASSLFGQGSDTQYF	TGTGCCAGCAGCTTGTTCGGGCAGGGTTCAGATACGCAGTATTTT
TRBV4-2	TRBJ2-7	-	-	CASSHRGAQDEQYF	TGTGCCAGCAGCCACCGCGGGGCCCAGGACGAGCAGTACTTC
TRBV5-6	TRBJ2-2	-	-	CASSLANAEWSPGELFF	TGTGCCAGCAGCTTGGCTAATGCAGAATGGAGCCCCGGGGAGCTGTTTTTT